This T cell receptor beta chain was identified during a study of T-cell memory formation after mild COVID-19 (dated by TCRdb to the early 2020s). For the wider study: TCR sequence clusters from the two donors were found to be largely donor specific. In two donors, T-cell clones that expanded and contracted after mild COVID-19 were followed by sequencing TCRalpha and TCRbeta repertoires longitudinally. Two young, previously healthy adult volunteers, one female and one male, were included in the cohort.

This clonotype has more than one count but fewer than ten. No antigen is known for it. Within one base of it there is no much larger clone, and no base qualities were kept. Sequences SGHVS (CDR1) and FQNEAQ (CDR2) are obtained from the germline V gene. The CDR3 goes from the cysteine to the phenylalanine over 18 residues. Of all the DNA, just the CDR3 is kept, 54 bases in frame from base 1. The V and J ends are trimmed by 4 bases and 5 bases, leaving 27 bases between them. Ficoll-Paque density gradient centrifugation was the method used to isolate PBMCs. The instrument was an Illumina NovaSeq 6000. cDNA libraries for TCRalpha and TCRbeta were prepared by 5'RACE using constant-segment primers, with sample barcodes and unique molecular identifiers added. Trizol reagent was used to extract RNA from every sample. Library amplification was performed in two PCR steps, and a second sample barcode and Illumina TruSeq adapters were introduced in the second step. Libraries were sequenced on an Illumina NovaSeq with 2 x 150 bp paired-end reads. In the paper's pipeline: Reads were demultiplexed and collapsed into UMI-guided consensus sequences with migec v1.2.7. Using mixcr v2.1.11, the UMI consensuses were aligned to TRA and TRB V and J templates and assembled into clonotypes. Clonotypes were classified as expanded or contracted when called significant by both edgeR and NoisET, with noise models trained on biological replicates. For edgeR calls, a false discovery rate-adjusted p below 0.01 and a log2 fold-change threshold of 1 were applied. As an exploratory analysis of dynamics, max-normalized trajectories of the 1000 most abundant clonotypes were examined by PCA with hierarchical clustering. Separately sequenced CD4+ and CD8+ repertoires were used to assign a CD4 or CD8 phenotype to each responding clone. In-frame beta chains were kept once TCRdb had trimmed the public reads at Q25 with fastp and called clones with MiXCR. Rows with one shared CDR3 protein collapse into an entry with the most common genes and DNA. In this record, the V and J calls reflect TCRdb's handling and not the investigators' own analysis. Recorded for this sample are fewer than 600,000 distinct CDR3 sequences; less than 25% of them occurred a single time. Roughly 8.1% of the sample is taken by the ten largest.

The investigation overall reported the following: Contracting CD4+ clones were found mainly in CM and EM memory subsets, while CD8+ clones were enriched in EMRA. Clones contracting from day 15 to 85 had balanced CD4/CD8 phenotypes, while a second wave expanding from day 15 to 37 was biased towards CD4+. Only two mild cases were covered in the study, and larger cohorts including severe cases with pre-infection samples were considered necessary. Some responding clones were detected in pre-infection memory, suggesting pre-existing cross-reactive memory T cells joined the SARS-CoV-2 response. The second-wave clones that peaked on day 37 were not confirmed to be SARS-CoV-2 specific.

The chain joins TRBV7-8 to TRBJ2-7; the best D guess is TRBD1, with 6 bases matching. Sequencing was done on a sample of PBMCs or a T cell subset sorted from them (not recorded which). The source is an adult woman who had mild COVID-19 (a few samples of this study predate the infection). The sample titles of this study are shuffled in the database, so cell type and time point are left out; the donor was told from shared clones. DNA sequence: TGTGCCAGCAGCTCTAAGCAGGGGAACGGGTTGTTCGCCCACGAGCAGTACTTC. It codes for CASSSKQGNGLFAHEQYF.